The clone carrying this TCR beta chain was counted ten times or more. This sample was included in a study of T-cell reconstitution after alpha-beta-depleted transplantation in children. Unique molecular identifiers were used in preparing the TCRbeta library. TCRdb re-derived calls from the PCR reads in MiXCR, one entry per CDR3 protein. The repertoire holds 280,000 or so distinct CDR3 sequences, with around 10% as singletons. V was pared by 1 base and J by 8 bases, with 8 bases between. Per the germline V gene, CDR1 is SGHVS and CDR2 is FQNEAQ. This CDR3 is built from 12 residues. The sample consisted of peripheral blood, taken 180 days after TCRalphabeta/CD19-depleted stem cell transplant. The V call is TRBV7-8, the J call TRBJ1-2; no clear D. The receptor was derived from a male patient aged 2 to 10 who had a stem cell transplant for chronic granulomatous disease, so the T cells may come from the graft donor. CDR3 protein: CASSLGGLGYTF. The CDR3 nucleotides are TGTGCCAGCAGCTTAGGCGGTCTCGGCTACACCTTC.